This T cell receptor beta chain was captured in a study of regulatory T cells in long-lasting Graves disease. In building TCR beta libraries, iRepertoire HTBI primers were used together with Arm-PCR of CDR3 regions. TCRdb redid the calling of the multiplex PCR reads with MiXCR, one entry per CDR3 protein. The sample lists hundreds of thousands of distinct CDR3 sequences; less than 15% were seen once. The study's findings and limits: Persistent Graves' patients showed a TCR diversity that was lower than that of newly diagnosed ones. Persistent disease showed a preference for TRBV28, TRBJ1-2 and TRBJ2-5. Few sampled subjects may have lowered accuracy.

This clonotype was counted ten times or more. Its antigen is undetermined. Time point reported: newly diagnosed GD, antithyroid drugs for less than 3 months. Scientists built the TCR library using RNA that was extracted from PBMCs. CDR3 length: 14 amino acids. CDR1 is KGHSH, CDR2 LQKENI, per germline. The ends were cut back, 3 bases at V and 0 bases at J, with 7 bases in the middle. These sequences were also reported in another study, on T cells in Graves' hyperthyroidism and ophthalmopathy.

The source is a man aged 25 to 40 with Graves disease. Sequenced here: peripheral blood mononuclear cells (PBMCs), sampled at new diagnosis, from a patient treated with antithyroid drugs. The chain is built from TRBV18 and TRBJ2-3; D not certain. The CDR3 here is CASSPTYSTDTQYF. In DNA form, the CDR3 reads TGTGCCAGCTCACCCACTTATAGCACAGATACGCAGTATTTT.